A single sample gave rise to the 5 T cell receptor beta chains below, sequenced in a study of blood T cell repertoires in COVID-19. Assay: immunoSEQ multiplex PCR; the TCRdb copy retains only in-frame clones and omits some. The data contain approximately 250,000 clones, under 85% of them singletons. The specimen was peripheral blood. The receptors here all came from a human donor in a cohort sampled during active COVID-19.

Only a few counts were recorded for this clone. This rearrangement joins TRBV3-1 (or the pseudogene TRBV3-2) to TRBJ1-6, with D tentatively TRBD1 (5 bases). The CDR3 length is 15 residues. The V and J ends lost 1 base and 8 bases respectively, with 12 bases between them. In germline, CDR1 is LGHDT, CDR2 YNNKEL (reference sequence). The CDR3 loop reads CASSQVLTGDSPLHF. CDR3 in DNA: TGTGCCAGCAGCCAAGTACTGACGGGGGATTCACCCCTCCACTTT.

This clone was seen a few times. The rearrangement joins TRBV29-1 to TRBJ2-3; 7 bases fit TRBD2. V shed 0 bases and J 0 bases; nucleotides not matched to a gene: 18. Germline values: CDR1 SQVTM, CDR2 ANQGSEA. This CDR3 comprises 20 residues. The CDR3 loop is CSVEDSPTRGEGYSTDTQYF. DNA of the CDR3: TGCAGCGTTGAAGACAGCCCTACTAGAGGGGAGGGGTATAGCACAGATACGCAGTATTTT.

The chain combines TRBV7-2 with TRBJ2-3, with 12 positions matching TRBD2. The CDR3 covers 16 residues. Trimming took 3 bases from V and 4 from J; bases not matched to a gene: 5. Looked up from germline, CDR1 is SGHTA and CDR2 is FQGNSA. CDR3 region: CASSFGLAGSADTQYF. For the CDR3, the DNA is TGTGCCAGCAGCTTTGGACTAGCGGGATCCGCAGATACGCAGTATTTT.

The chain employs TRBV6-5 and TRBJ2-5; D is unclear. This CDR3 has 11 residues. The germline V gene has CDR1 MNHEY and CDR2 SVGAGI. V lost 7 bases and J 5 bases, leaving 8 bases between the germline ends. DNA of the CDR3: TGTGCCAGCATGATCGGGGAGACCCAGTACTTC. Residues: CASMIGETQYF.

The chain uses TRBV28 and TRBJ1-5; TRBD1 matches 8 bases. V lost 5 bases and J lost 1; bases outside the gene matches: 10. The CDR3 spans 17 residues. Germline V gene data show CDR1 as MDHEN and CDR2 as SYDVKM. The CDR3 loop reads CASSDPGGQGSNQPQHF. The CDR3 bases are TGTGCCAGCAGTGATCCCGGCGGACAGGGCAGCAATCAGCCCCAGCATTTT. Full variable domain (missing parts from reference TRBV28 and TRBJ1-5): DVKVTQSSRYLVKRTGEKVFLECVQDMDHENMFWYRQDPGLGLRLIYFSYDVKMKEKGDIPEGYSVSREKKERFSLILESASTNQTSMYLCASSDPGGQGSNQPQHFGDGTRLSIL.